This T cell receptor beta chain emerged from a study of blood T cell repertoires in COVID-19. About the study: Collection of acute and convalescent COVID-19 samples took place in the United States, Italy and Spain. T cells, B-cell-depleted T cells, or PBMCs supplied cDNA or gDNA.

As originally analysed: Reference gene primer amplification gave estimated nucleated cell counts. Sequenced by immunoSEQ multiplex PCR; TCRdb stores in-frame clones only, minus some. For V, J and clone size, that table is used; D and trimming come from the DNA. The sample includes approximately 100,000 clones, about 88% seen only once; the top ten take 15% to 20%. The CDR3 totals 14 residues. The trim removed 4 bases at V and 7 bases at J, leaving 6 bases unmatched. The germline gives CDR1 MDHEN, CDR2 SYDVKM. Sequenced sample: peripheral blood. The chain carries TRBV28 and TRBJ1-2; the match to TRBD1 covers 10 bases. The receptor's source is a woman aged 55 to 70 with acute or convalescent COVID-19. CDR3 amino acids: CASSSGTGVFGYTF. DNA of the CDR3: TGTGCCAGCAGTTCCGGGACAGGGGTGTTTGGCTACACCTTC.